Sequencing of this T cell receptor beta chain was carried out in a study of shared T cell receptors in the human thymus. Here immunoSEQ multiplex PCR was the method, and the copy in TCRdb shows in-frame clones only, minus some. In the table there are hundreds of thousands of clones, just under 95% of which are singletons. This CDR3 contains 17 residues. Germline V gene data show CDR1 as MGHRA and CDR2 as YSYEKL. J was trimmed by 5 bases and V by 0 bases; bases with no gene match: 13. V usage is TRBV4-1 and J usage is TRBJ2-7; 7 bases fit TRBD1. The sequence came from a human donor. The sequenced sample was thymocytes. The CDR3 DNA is TGCGCCAGCAGCCAAGATGCCCCGGGACAGCCAGGCCACGAGCAGTACTTC. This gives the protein CASSQDAPGQPGHEQYF.